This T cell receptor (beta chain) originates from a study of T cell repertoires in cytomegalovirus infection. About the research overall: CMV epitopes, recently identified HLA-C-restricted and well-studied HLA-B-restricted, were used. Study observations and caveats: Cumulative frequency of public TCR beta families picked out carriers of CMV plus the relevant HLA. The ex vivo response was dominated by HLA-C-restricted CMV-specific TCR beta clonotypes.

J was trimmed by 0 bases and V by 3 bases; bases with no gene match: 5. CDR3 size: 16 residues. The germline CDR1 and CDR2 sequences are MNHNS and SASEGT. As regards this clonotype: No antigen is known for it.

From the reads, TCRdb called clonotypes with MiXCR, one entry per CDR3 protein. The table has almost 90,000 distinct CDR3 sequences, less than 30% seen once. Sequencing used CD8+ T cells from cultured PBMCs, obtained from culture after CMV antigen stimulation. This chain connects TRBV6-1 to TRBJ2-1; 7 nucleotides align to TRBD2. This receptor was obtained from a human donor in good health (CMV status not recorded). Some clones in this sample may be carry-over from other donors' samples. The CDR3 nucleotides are TGTGCCAGCAGTGAGGGGGGGGGGAGCTCCTACAATGAGCAGTTCTTC. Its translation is CASSEGGGSSYNEQFF.